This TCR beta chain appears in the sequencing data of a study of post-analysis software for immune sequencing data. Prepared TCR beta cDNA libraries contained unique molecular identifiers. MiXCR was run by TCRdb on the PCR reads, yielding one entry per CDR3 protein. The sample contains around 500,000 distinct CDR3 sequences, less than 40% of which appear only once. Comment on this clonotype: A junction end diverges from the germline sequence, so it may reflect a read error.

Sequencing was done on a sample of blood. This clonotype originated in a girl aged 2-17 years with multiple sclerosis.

CDR3 loop: CASSLEGGLYNERFF. The CDR3 coding sequence is TGCGCCAGCAGCTTGGAAGGAGGGCTATACAATGAGCGGTTCTTC. V is TRBV5-1 and J is TRBJ2-1, with D maybe TRBD2 (6 bases). This CDR3 contains 15 residues. The germline V gene has CDR1 SGHRS and CDR2 YFSETQ.